A selection of T cell receptor beta chains follows, all from one sample in a study of tumor and adjacent non-tumor tissue in lung cancer. From the multiplex PCR reads, TCRdb called clonotypes with MiXCR, one entry per CDR3 protein. This sample has 84,000 or so distinct CDR3 sequences, with about three fifths found just once. Material for sequencing was lung tumor tissue. These receptors were obtained from a man aged 70-80 years with non-small cell lung cancer. The CDR3 runs from the conserved cysteine through the conserved F or W. The order of the fields is V gene, J gene, CDR3 length, CDR3 protein.

V: TRBV11-2; J: TRBJ2-4; length: 13; CDR3: CANSYPPKNIQYF
V: TRBV21-1; J: TRBJ2-2; length: 13; CDR3: CASSIHNTGELFF
V: TRBV9; J: TRBJ2-5; length: 14; CDR3: CASSLSSLQETQYF
V: TRBV29-1; J: TRBJ2-3; length: 11; CDR3: CSVDRGDTQYF
V: TRBV7-9; J: TRBJ2-1; length: 15; CDR3: CASSSGLAGSDEQFF
V: TRBV11-3; J: TRBJ2-1; length: 14; CDR3: CASGGRDRVNEQFF
V: TRBV5-4; J: TRBJ2-7; length: 15; CDR3: CASSSLSGGAYEQYF
V: TRBV11-1; J: TRBJ2-1; length: 17; CDR3: CASNWYPAGVPYSEQIF
V: TRBV29-1; J: TRBJ1-2; length: 12; CDR3: CSVEVYGAGYSF
V: TRBV20-1; J: TRBJ2-2; length: 14; CDR3: CSSSRDSYTGELFF
V: TRBV4-2; J: TRBJ2-1; length: 14; CDR3: CASSQDRVRDEQLF
V: TRBV28; J: TRBJ2-3; length: 16; CDR3: CASSDMGRGGTDTQYF
V: TRBV24-1; J: TRBJ2-3; length: 13; CDR3: CATSDSPLDTQYF
V: TRBV10-3; J: TRBJ2-5; length: 15; CDR3: CAISAPTGGPQTRYF
V: TRBV20-1; J: TRBJ2-3; length: 14; CDR3: CSAHGLAGADTQYF
V: TRBV6-6; J: TRBJ2-1; length: 14; CDR3: CAGSYSGTGSEQLF
V: TRBV29-1; J: TRBJ2-1; length: 13; CDR3: CSDRTSAGGEQFF
V: TRBV11-3; J: TRBJ2-1; length: 14; CDR3: CASSGRERVNERFF
V: TRBV7-9; J: TRBJ2-1; length: 13; CDR3: CASSPLWADEKFF
V: TRBV7-9; J: TRBJ2-1; length: 14; CDR3: CASSLPGYANEQFF
V: TRBV11-3; J: TRBJ2-1; length: 15; CDR3: CASSLLAGVNNEQFF
V: TRBV28; J: TRBJ2-7; length: 18; CDR3: CASSFPGAGVPSREEQYF
V: TRBV6-6; J: TRBJ1-5; length: 16; CDR3: CASRLRQKGSNQPQHF
V: TRBV19; J: TRBJ2-1; length: 14; CDR3: CASSDRGLATEQFF
V: TRBV29-1; J: TRBJ2-7; length: 16; CDR3: CSVANQVGPVSFEHYF
V: TRBV5-6; J: TRBJ2-1; length: 13; CDR3: CASSPTGVFEQSF
V: TRBV11-2; J: TRBJ2-2; length: 14; CDR3: CASTLQAWTGELFF
V: TRBV28; J: TRBJ2-6; length: 15; CDR3: CASSFAGGGANVLTF
V: TRBV12-5; J: TRBJ2-1; length: 15; CDR3: CASGFGPDGYNEQFF
V: TRBV11-2; J: TRBJ2-7; length: 15; CDR3: CASSLDLTGGSGWYF
V: TRBV12-3/TRBV12-4; J: TRBJ2-1; length: 12; CDR3: CVSSPWGHGQFF
V: TRBV5-1; J: TRBJ2-5; length: 14; CDR3: CAGSTRDREETQYF
V: TRBV5-4; J: TRBJ2-3; length: 15; CDR3: CASGPNRASTNTQYF
V: TRBV29-1; J: TRBJ2-7; length: 11; CDR3: CSVGESGEQYF
V: TRBV11-2; J: TRBJ2-7; length: 14; CDR3: CDSSIGDRSYEQYF
V: TRBV20-1; J: TRBJ2-7; length: 14; CDR3: CIARGGGSSYEQYF
V: TRBV20-1; J: TRBJ1-6; length: 15; CDR3: CSARSPRILDPPLHF
V: TRBV5-1; J: TRBJ2-5; length: 15; CDR3: CASSLGGRGQETQYF
V: TRBV4-2; J: TRBJ2-7; length: 15; CDR3: CANFQVSSGPYEQYF
V: TRBV11-3; J: TRBJ2-1; length: 14; CDR3: CASSLAEAGGEQFF
V: TRBV29-1; J: TRBJ2-7; length: 12; CDR3: CSVRRGVYEQYF